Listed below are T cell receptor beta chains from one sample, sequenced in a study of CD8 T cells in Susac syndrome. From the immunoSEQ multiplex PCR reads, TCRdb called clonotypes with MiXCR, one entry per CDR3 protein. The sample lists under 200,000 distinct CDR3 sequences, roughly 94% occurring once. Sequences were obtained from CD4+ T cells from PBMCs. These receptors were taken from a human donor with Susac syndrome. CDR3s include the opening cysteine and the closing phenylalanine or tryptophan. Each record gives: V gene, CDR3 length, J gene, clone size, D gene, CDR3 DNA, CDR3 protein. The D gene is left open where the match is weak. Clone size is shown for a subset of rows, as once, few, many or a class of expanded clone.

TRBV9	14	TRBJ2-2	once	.	TGTGCCAGCAGCGTTCAGGGGTTCACCGGGGAGCTGTTTTTT	CASSVQGFTGELFF
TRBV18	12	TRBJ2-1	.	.	TGTGCCAGCTCACCACGCTACAATGAGCAGTTCTTC	CASSPRYNEQFF
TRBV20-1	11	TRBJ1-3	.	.	TGCAGCGCCAGACACGGAGACACCATATATTTT	CSARHGDTIYF
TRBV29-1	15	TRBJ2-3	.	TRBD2	TGCAGCGTTGTTGTTAGCGGGGGGGCCACAGATACGCAGTATTTT	CSVVVSGGATDTQYF
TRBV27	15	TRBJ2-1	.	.	TGTGCCAGCAGTTTCGACCCGGGTCCCTACAATGAGCAGTTCTTC	CASSFDPGPYNEQFF
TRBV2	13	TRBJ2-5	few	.	TGTGCCAGCAGTGGGTTAGTACAAGAGACCCAGTACTTC	CASSGLVQETQYF
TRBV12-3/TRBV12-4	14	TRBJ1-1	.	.	TGTGCCAGCAGTGAGGGACAATTCTTCCCTGAAGCTTTCTTT	CASSEGQFFPEAFF
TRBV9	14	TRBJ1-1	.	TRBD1	TGTGCCAGCAGCCCAAGACAGGGACGTACTGAAGCTTTCTTT	CASSPRQGRTEAFF
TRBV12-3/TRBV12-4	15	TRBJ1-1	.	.	TGTGCCAGCAGTTTTGAGTACGGATTTGACACTGAAGCTTTCTTT	CASSFEYGFDTEAFF
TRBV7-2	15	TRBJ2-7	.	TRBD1	TGTGCCAGCAGCTTACTAGGACAGGGGGGAGGCGAGCAGTACTTC	CASSLLGQGGGEQYF
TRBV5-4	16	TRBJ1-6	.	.	TGTGCCAGCAGCACCTCCACGGACAATAGGAATTCACCCCTCCACTTT	CASSTSTDNRNSPLHF
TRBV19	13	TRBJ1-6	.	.	TGTGCCAGTAGGGGCGGGAGGGGTGAACCCCTCCACTTT	CASRGGRGEPLHF
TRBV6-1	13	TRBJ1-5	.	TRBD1	TGTGCCAGCAAATGGACAGGGGATCAGCCCCAGCATTTT	CASKWTGDQPQHF
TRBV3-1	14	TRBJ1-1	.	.	TGTGCCAGCAGCCAATTTGACCAAGGGTTTCGGGCTTTCTTT	CASSQFDQGFRAFF
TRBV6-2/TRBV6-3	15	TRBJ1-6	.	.	TGTGCCAGCAGTACAAAAGTGGGGTTTAATTCACCCCTCCACTTT	CASSTKVGFNSPLHF
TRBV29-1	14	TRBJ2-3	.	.	TGCAGCGTTGAATCGGGTGGGGGGCCAGATACGCAGTATTTT	CSVESGGGPDTQYF
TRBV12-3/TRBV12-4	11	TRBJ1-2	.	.	TGTGCCAGCAGCCCTTTACGTGGCTACACCTTC	CASSPLRGYTF
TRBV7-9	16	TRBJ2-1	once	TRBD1	TGTGCCAGCAGCTTGTTGACGGGACAGGGCTACAATGAGCAGTTCTTC	CASSLLTGQGYNEQFF
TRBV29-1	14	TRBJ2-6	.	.	TGCAGCGTTGCCTTTGTATCTGGGGCCAACGTCCTGACTTTC	CSVAFVSGANVLTF
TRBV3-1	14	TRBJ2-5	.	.	TGTGCCAGCAGCCAAGAGGCAGGAGAAGAGACCCAGTACTTC	CASSQEAGEETQYF
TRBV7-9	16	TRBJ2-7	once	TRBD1	TGTGCCAGCAGCCGCTCATCGTGGACAGGAGACTACGAGCAGTACTTC	CASSRSSWTGDYEQYF
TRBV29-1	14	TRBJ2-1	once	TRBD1	TGCAGCGTTGAACGGGACAGGGGTTACAATGAGCAGTTCTTC	CSVERDRGYNEQFF
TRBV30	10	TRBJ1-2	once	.	TGTGCCTGGTCGGGGGACGGCTACACCTTC	CAWSGDGYTF
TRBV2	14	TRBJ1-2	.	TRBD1	TGTGCCAGCAAAGGACAGGGGGCCAGCCGCGGCTACACCTTC	CASKGQGASRGYTF
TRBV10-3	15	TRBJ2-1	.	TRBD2	TGTGCCATCAGTGAATCGACTAGCCTGAGCGATGAGCAGTTCTTC	CAISESTSLSDEQFF
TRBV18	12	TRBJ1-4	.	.	TGTGCCAGCTCACCGACGTTTGAAAAACTGTTTTTT	CASSPTFEKLFF
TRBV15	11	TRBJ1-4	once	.	TGTGCCACCAGCAAAGAGCGGGAACTGTTTTTT	CATSKERELFF
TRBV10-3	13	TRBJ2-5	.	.	TGTGCCATCAGTGTGCTAGGGGTTGAGACCCAGTACTTC	CAISVLGVETQYF
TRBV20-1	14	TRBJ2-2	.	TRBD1	TGCAGTGCTACCAGACAGGGGGCCCCCGGGGAGCTGTTTTTT	CSATRQGAPGELFF